The clone carrying this TCR beta chain was seen many times. The antigen remains unidentified. Hyperthyroidism of Graves' type that showed no ophthalmopathy progression within 18 months was stable. PBMCs were obtained from approximately 10 ml fresh peripheral blood. The investigators amplified TCR beta CDR3 regions from RNA transcripts. First-round RT-PCR targeting the TCR CDR3 was performed with the HTBI primer set. From the multiplex PCR reads, TCRdb called clonotypes with MiXCR, one entry per CDR3 protein. The table records a few hundred thousand distinct CDR3 sequences, roughly 20% of them present only once. This entry is derived from a study of T cells in Graves' hyperthyroidism and ophthalmopathy. General study findings and limits: Stable hyperthyroidism was told apart from ophthalmopathy by a model built on 13 V-J features.

V was clipped by 3 bases and J by 8 bases; unmatched bases: 8. The germline V gene encodes CDR1 GTSNPN and CDR2 SVGIG (reference sequence). The CDR3 totals 14 residues. Sequenced material: blood. This chain joins TRBV30 and TRBJ2-2; 8 positions agree with TRBD1. The receptor was derived from a woman aged 50 to 60 with Graves' hyperthyroidism. The CDR3 DNA reads TGTGCCTGGAGCCTGGACAGGGCCCGAGGGGAGCTGTTTTTT. The encoded protein is CAWSLDRARGELFF.